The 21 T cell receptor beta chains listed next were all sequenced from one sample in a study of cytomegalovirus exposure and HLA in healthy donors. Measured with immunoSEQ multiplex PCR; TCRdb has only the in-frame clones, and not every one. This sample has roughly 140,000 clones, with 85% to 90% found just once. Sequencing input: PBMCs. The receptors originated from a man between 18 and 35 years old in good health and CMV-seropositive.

CDR3 loop: CASSIALYNEQFF. The CDR3 DNA sequence: TGTGCCAGTAGTATAGCACTTTACAATGAGCAGTTCTTC. The rearrangement uses TRBV19 and TRBJ2-1; D is unresolved. There are 13 residues in the CDR3. The V end was cut by 1 base, the J end by 4 bases, with 5 bases between. Per the germline V gene, CDR1 is LNHDA and CDR2 is SQIVND (reference sequence).

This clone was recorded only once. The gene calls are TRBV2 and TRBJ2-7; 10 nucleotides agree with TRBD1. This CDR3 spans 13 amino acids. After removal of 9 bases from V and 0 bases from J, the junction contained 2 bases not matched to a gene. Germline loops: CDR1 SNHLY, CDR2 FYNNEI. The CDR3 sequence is CASRTGGSYEQYF. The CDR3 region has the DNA TGTGCCAGTCGGACAGGGGGCTCCTACGAGCAGTACTTC.

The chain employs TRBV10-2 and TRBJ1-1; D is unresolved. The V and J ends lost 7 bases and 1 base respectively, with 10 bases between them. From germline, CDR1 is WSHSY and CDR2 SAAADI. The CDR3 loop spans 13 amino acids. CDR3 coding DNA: TGCGCCAGCACCGAGACACAGAACACTGAAGCTTTCTTT. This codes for CASTETQNTEAFF.

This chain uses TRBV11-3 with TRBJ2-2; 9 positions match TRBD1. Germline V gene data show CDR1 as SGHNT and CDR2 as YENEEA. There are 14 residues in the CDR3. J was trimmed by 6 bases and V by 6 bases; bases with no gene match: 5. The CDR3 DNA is TGTGCCAGCAGGATGACAGGGGGTTCCGGGGAGCTGTTTTTT. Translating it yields CASRMTGGSGELFF.

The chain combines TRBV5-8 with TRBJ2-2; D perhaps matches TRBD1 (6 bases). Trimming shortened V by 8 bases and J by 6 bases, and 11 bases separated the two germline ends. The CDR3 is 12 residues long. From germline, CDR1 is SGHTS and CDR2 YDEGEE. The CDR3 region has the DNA TGTGCCAGAGAGGGGGTATCCGGGGAGCTGTTTTTT. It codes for CAREGVSGELFF.

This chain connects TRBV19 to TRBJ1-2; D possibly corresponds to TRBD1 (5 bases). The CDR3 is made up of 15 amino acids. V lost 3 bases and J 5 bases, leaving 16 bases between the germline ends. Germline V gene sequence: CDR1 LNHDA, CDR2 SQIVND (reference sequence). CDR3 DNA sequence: TGTGCCAGTAGTATGCGGACACATTTCCTTTATGGCTACACCTTC. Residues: CASSMRTHFLYGYTF.

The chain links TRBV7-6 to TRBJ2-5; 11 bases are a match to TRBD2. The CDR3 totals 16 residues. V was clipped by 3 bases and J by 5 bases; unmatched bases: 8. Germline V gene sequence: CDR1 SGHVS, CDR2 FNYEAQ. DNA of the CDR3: TGTGCCAGCAGCTTCGGGGCTAGCGGGAGGTCTGAGACCCAGTACTTC. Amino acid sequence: CASSFGASGRSETQYF.

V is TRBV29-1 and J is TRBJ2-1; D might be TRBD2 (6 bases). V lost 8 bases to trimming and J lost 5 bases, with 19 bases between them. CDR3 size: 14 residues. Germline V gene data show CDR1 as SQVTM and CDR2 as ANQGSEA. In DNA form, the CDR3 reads TGCAGCCGAAGGGGCGGGATGGATAACAATGAGCAGTTCTTC. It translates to CSRRGGMDNNEQFF.

The CDR3 coding sequence is TGCGCCAGCAGCTTGGGGCGACAGGGGGCGCAAGATGAGCAGTTCTTC. It translates to CASSLGRQGAQDEQFF. The rearrangement uses TRBV5-1 and TRBJ2-1; 10 nucleotides match TRBD1. The junction had 8 bases not matched to a gene; V was cut back by 0 bases and J by 8 bases. The CDR3 consists of 16 residues. Germline V gives CDR1 SGHRS, CDR2 YFSETQ.

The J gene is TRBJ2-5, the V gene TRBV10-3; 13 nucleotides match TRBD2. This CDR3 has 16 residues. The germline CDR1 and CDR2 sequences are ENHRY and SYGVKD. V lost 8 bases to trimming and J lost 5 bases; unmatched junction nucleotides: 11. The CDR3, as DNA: TGTGCCATCGCGCTTGGACTAGCGGGAGCCGAGGAGACCCAGTACTTC. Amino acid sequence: CAIALGLAGAEETQYF.

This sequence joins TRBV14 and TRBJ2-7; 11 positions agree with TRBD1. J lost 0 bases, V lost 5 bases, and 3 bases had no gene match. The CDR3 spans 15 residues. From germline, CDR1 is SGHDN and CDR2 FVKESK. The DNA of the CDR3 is TGTGCCAGCAGCTACGGGACAGGGGGCTCCTACGAGCAGTACTTC. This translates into CASSYGTGGSYEQYF.

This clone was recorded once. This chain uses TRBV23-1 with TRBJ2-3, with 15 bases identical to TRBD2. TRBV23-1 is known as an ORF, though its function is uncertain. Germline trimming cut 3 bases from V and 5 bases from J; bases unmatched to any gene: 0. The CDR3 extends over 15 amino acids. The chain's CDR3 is CASSQGLAGGDTQYF. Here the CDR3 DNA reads TGCGCCAGCAGTCAGGGACTAGCGGGAGGAGATACGCAGTATTTT.

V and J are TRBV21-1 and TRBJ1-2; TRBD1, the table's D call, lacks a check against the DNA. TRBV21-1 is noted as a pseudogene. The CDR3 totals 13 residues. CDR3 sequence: CASAESGDHGYTF. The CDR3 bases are TGTGCCAGCGCCGAATCAGGGGACCATGGCTACACCTTC.

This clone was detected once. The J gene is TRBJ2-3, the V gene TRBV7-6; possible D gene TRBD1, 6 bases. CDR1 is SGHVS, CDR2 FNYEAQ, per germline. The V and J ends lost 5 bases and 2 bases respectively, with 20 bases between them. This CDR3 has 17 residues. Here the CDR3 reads CASSPVLTGGPTDTQYF. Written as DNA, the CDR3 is TGTGCCAGCAGCCCCGTCCTGACAGGCGGCCCCACAGATACGCAGTATTTT.

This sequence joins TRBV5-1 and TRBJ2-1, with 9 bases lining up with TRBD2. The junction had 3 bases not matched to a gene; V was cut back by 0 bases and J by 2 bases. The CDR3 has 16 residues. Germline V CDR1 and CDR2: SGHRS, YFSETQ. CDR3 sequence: CASSLARLAAYNEQFF. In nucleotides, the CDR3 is TGCGCCAGCAGCTTGGCCCGACTAGCGGCCTACAATGAGCAGTTCTTC.

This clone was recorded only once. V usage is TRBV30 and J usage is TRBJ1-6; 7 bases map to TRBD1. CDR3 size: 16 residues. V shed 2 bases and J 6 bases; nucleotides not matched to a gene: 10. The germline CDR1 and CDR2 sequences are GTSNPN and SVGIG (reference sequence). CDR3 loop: CAWSTYSGTVNSPLHF. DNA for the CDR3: TGTGCCTGGAGTACCTACTCCGGGACAGTTAATTCACCCCTCCACTTT.

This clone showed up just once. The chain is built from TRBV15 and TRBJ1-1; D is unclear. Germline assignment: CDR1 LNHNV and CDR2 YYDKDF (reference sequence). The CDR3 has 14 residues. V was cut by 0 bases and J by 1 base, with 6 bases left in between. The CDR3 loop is CATSRDLWNTEAFF. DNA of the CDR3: TGTGCCACCAGCAGAGATCTTTGGAACACTGAAGCTTTCTTT.

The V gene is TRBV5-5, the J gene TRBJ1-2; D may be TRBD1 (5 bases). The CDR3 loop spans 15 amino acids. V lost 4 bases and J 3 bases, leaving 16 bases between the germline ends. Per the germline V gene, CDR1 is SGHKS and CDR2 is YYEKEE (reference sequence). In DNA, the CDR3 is TGTGCCAGCAGCCTCCTGACAGACCTGGACTATGGCTACACCTTC. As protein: CASSLLTDLDYGYTF.

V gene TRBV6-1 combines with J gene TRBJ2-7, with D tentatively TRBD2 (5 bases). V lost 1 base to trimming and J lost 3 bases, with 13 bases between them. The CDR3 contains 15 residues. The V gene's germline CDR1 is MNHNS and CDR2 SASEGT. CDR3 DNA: TGTGCCAGCAGTGAAGGCTCCACCGGGATCTACGAGCAGTACTTC. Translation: CASSEGSTGIYEQYF.

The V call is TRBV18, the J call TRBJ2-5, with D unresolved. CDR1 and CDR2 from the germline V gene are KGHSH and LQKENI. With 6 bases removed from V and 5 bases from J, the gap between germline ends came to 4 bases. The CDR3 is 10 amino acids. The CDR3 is CASSNETQYF. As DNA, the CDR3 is TGTGCCAGCTCTAATGAGACCCAGTACTTC.

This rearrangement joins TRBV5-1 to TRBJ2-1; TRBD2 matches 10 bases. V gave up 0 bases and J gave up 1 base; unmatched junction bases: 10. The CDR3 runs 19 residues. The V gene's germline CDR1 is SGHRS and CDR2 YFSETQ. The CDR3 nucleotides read TGCGCCAGCAGCTTGGAGGCTAGCGGGGGCCCGATGTCCTACAATGAGCAGTTCTTC. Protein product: CASSLEASGGPMSYNEQFF.